The sequence of this T cell receptor (beta chain) was determined in a study of spatial heterogeneity in lung cancer. About the study: The cohort: approximately 66 early-stage, untreated non-small cell lung cancer patients. Where available, sequencing covered follow-up PBMC samples, taken at a median of approximately 2 years after resection. Across the raw uncorrected reads, a unique TCR and UMI combination was observed, on average, more than ten times.

Each CDR3 protein gets one entry after TCRdb re-called the 5' RACE reads with MiXCR. The table records approximately 93,000 distinct CDR3 sequences, roughly 21% of them present only once. The CDR3 loop spans 13 amino acids. V was clipped by 3 bases and J by 6 bases; unmatched bases: 4. Germline loops: CDR1 DFQATT, CDR2 SNEGSKA (reference sequence). The time point: blood at routine non-recurrence follow-up after resection. The receptor was derived from a male donor with early-stage non-small cell lung cancer. The source material was PBMCs, sampled at follow-up. The chain combines TRBV20-1 with TRBJ2-2, with 7 nucleotides matching TRBD2. In DNA, the CDR3 is TGCAGTGCTAGCGGACTAGAGTCCGGGGAGCTGTTTTTT. Protein: CSASGLESGELFF.